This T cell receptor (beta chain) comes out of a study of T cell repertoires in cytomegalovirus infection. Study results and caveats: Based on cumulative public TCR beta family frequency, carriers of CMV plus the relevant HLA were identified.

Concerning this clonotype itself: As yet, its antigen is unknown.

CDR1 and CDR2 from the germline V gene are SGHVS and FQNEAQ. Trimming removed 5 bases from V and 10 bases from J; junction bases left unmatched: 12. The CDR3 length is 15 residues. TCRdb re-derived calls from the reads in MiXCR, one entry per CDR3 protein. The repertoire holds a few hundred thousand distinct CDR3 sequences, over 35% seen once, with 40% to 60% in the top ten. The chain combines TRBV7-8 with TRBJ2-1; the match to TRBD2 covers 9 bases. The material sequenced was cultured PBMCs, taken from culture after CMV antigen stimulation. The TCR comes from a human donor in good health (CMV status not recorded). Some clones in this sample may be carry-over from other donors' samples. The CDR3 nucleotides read TGTGCCAGCAGCATAATGACTAGCGGTAATGGGGAGCAGTTCTTC. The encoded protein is CASSIMTSGNGEQFF.